These T cell receptor beta chains were read from a single sample in a study of patients and donors after allogeneic stem cell transplantation. In TCRdb, the RT-PCR reads were re-called with MiXCR into one record per CDR3 protein. The sample holds hundreds of thousands of distinct CDR3 sequences; under 20% are singletons and the top ten take roughly 7.2%. The sample consisted of blood, either unsorted or a sorted T cell fraction (not recorded which). The receptor set was obtained from a human donor who was either an allogeneic HSCT recipient or a stem cell or donor lymphocyte infusion donor (not recorded which). It is not recorded whose cells these are; they may come from a transplant donor. CDR3s include the opening cysteine and the closing phenylalanine or tryptophan. The D gene is left open where the match is weak. Clone size is shown for a subset of rows, as once, few, many or a class of expanded clone.

V,size,J,D,DNA,CDR3
TRBV5-1,few,TRBJ2-1,.,TGCGCCAGCAGCCTGGGCGGCACGGGACTCGCCTACAATGAGCAGTTCTTC,CASSLGGTGLAYNEQFF
TRBV15,few,TRBJ1-5,.,TGTGCCACCAGCAGAGATCTTGGTTCGGACAATCAGCCCCAGCATTTT,CATSRDLGSDNQPQHF
TRBV24-1,few,TRBJ2-1,TRBD2,TGTGCCACCAGTGCATCCTACGGGACTAGCGGAGACAATGAGCAGTTCTTC,CATSASYGTSGDNEQFF
TRBV2,.,TRBJ2-4,.,TGTGCCAGCAGTCCGGGGGCAGCCAAAAACATTCAGTACTTC,CASSPGAAKNIQYF
TRBV7-2,.,TRBJ1-1,TRBD1,TGTGCCAGCAGCTTGCAGGGGGGCCACACTGAAGCTTTCTTT,CASSLQGGHTEAFF
TRBV3-1,few,TRBJ2-3,.,TGTGCCAGCAGCCCCGATGGGGAATGGCGTACGCAGTATTTT,CASSPDGEWRTQYF
TRBV6-5,.,TRBJ2-7,.,TGTGCCAGCAGTTACGGCCCCTCATGGGGTGAGCAGTACTTC,CASSYGPSWGEQYF
TRBV6-2/TRBV6-3,many,TRBJ2-2,.,TGTGCCAGCAGTTCTAGTACCGGGCCCCTAAACACCGGGGAGCTGTTTTTT,CASSSSTGPLNTGELFF
TRBV6-4,.,TRBJ2-3,.,TGTGCCAGCAGCTGGGGCTCTTTCACAGATACGCAGTATTTT,CASSWGSFTDTQYF
TRBV6-1,few,TRBJ2-3,TRBD2,TGTGCCAGCATCCTACTAGCGGGGGGGCCGGATACGCAGTATTTT,CASILLAGGPDTQYF
TRBV6-2/TRBV6-3,many,TRBJ2-2,TRBD1,TGTGCCAGCAGTAGAGACAGGGTAACCGGGGAGCTGTTTTTT,CASSRDRVTGELFF
TRBV13,.,TRBJ2-1,TRBD1,TGTGCCAGCAGCCCCTCCTTGACAGGGGGAAGGGATGAGCAGTTCTTC,CASSPSLTGGRDEQFF
TRBV10-3,.,TRBJ1-1,.,TGTGCCATCAATATCGGAGGGGCGAACACTGAAGCTTTCTTT,CAINIGGANTEAFF
TRBV30,.,TRBJ2-3,.,TGTGCCTGGAGGGCTGACGGAGATACGCAGTATTTT,CAWRADGDTQYF
TRBV5-1,few,TRBJ2-5,TRBD2,TGCGCCAGCAGACGAGGGGAGGGGCTGGGGTACCAAGAGACCCAGTACTTC,CASRRGEGLGYQETQYF
TRBV20-1,few,TRBJ1-1,.,TGCACCCTAAGGGGCAGAGTGAACACTGAAGCTTTCTTT,CTLRGRVNTEAFF
TRBV4-2,.,TRBJ2-3,.,TGTGCCAGCAGCCAAGTCCATGGAACAGATACGCAGTATTTT,CASSQVHGTDTQYF
TRBV20-1,few,TRBJ1-5,.,TGCAGTGCGGCAGGGACGGTGCAAGTTTTCCAGCATTTT,CSAAGTVQVFQHF
TRBV24-1,many,TRBJ2-1,TRBD2,TGTGCCACCAGTGATTTTGGTAGCGGGAATGAGCAGTTCTTC,CATSDFGSGNEQFF
TRBV10-3,.,TRBJ2-1,TRBD2,TGTGCCATCAGGGGGACTAGCGGGGGGTACAATGAGCAGTTCTTC,CAIRGTSGGYNEQFF
TRBV7-7,few,TRBJ2-2,.,TGTGCCAGCACCCCAGGGAACACCGGGGAGCTGTTTTTT,CASTPGNTGELFF
TRBV5-6,few,TRBJ2-7,.,TGTGCCAGCAGCTTGTTCCCTCCATGGGGCAACGAGCAGTACTTC,CASSLFPPWGNEQYF
TRBV12-3/TRBV12-4,.,TRBJ1-1,.,TGTGCCACTTGCCGCGGTCCGAACACTGAAGCTTTCTTT,CATCRGPNTEAFF
TRBV3-1,few,TRBJ2-1,TRBD2,TGTGCCAGCAGCCACCCAACTAGCGGGAGATCTGATGAGCAGTTCTTC,CASSHPTSGRSDEQFF
TRBV9,.,TRBJ2-4,.,TGTGCCAGCAGCGTAGGGGGGGCAGTAAACATTCAGTACTTC,CASSVGGAVNIQYF
TRBV12-3/TRBV12-4,few,TRBJ2-7,TRBD2,TGTGCCAGCAGTCCGAGTAGCGGGGCAGCCTACGAGCAGTACTTC,CASSPSSGAAYEQYF
TRBV19,few,TRBJ2-7,.,TGTGCCAGTAGTATCGGACAGAAGAGCTCCTACGAGCAGTACTTC,CASSIGQKSSYEQYF
TRBV2,once,TRBJ2-2,.,TGTGCCAGCAGTGAAATTCCACGAACGGGGGCCGGGGAGCTGTGTTTT,CASSEIPRTGAGELCF
TRBV29-1,.,TRBJ1-2,.,TGCAGCGTTGAAGATCCGGGGAGTTATGGCTACACCTTC,CSVEDPGSYGYTF
TRBV25-1,many,TRBJ2-1,.,TGTGCCAGCAGTGAATACATAAAACCAGGGCACAATGAGCAGTTCTTC,CASSEYIKPGHNEQFF
TRBV11-2,.,TRBJ2-1,.,TGTGCCAGCAGCTACAGGGAGAGTTTCTACAATGAGCAGTTCTTC,CASSYRESFYNEQFF
TRBV6-1,few,TRBJ2-7,.,TGTGCCAGCAGCCCCTCCCCAGCCATAGCCTACGAGCAGTACTTC,CASSPSPAIAYEQYF
TRBV4-2,few,TRBJ2-7,.,TGTGCCAGCAGCCAAGGAGGTCCGGCCCCTTACGAGCAGTACTTC,CASSQGGPAPYEQYF